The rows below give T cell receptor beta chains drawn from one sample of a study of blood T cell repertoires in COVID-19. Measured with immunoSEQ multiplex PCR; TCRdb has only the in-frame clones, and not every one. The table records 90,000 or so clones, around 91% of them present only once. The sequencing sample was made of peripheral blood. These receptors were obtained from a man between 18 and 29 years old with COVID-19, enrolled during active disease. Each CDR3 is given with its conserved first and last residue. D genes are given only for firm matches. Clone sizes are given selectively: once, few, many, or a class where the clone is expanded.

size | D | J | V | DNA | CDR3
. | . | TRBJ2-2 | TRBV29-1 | TGCAGCGCTGGGGAACGGGGCGGGGAGCTGTTTTTT | CSAGERGGELFF
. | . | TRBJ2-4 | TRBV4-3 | TGCGCCAGCAGCCGATTACTAGAAAACATTCAGTACTTC | CASSRLLENIQYF
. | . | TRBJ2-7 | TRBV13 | TGTGCCAGCAGCTTAGGCAGGGACTACGAGCAGTACTTC | CASSLGRDYEQYF
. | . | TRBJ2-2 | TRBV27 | TGTGCCAGCAAGACAAGCAGATCCGGGGAGCTGTTTTTT | CASKTSRSGELFF
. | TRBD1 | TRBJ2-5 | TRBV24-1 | TGTGCCACCAGTGATCGGGACAGGGGGCTGGGGGAGACCCAGTACTTC | CATSDRDRGLGETQYF
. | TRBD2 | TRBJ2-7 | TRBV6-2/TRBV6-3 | TGTGCCAGCAGTCTAGCGGGAGCTGGCGAGCAGTACTTC | CASSLAGAGEQYF
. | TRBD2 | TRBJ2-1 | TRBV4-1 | TGCGCCAGCAGCCAAGTAATCCCAAAGACTAGCGGGACTTACAATGAGCAGTTCTTC | CASSQVIPKTSGTYNEQFF
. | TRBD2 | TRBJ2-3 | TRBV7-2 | TGTGCCAGCAGCTTAGGGACTAGCGGTTACACAGATACGCAGTATTTT | CASSLGTSGYTDTQYF
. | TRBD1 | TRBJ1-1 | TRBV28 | TGTGCCAGCAGTTCTGCGTGGCCGCAAAAACAGGGGAGTATGAACACTGAAGCTTTCTTT | CASSSAWPQKQGSMNTEAFF
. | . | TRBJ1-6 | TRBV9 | TGTGCCAGCAGCGTAGCCGGGGAGGGGAACTCACCCCTCCACTTT | CASSVAGEGNSPLHF
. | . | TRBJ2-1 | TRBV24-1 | TGTGCCACCAGTGATCCCGCGGGTGATTCCTACAATGAGCAGTTCTTC | CATSDPAGDSYNEQFF
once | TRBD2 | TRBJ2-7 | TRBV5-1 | TGCGCCAGCAGCAAACGACTAGCGAATGAGCAGTACTTC | CASSKRLANEQYF
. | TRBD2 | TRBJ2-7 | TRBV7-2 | TGTGCCAGCAGCTCCTCGAGCGGGAGCTCCTACGAGCAGTACTTC | CASSSSSGSSYEQYF
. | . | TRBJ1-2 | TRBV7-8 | TGTGCCAGCAGCGTTCTCGGAGTTCTCTATGGCTACACCTTC | CASSVLGVLYGYTF
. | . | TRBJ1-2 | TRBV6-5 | TGTGCCAGCAGAAAGGGGGTTCATGGCTACACCTTC | CASRKGVHGYTF
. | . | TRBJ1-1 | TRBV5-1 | TGCGCCAGCAGCGATATGGGGAGCACTGAAGCTTTCTTT | CASSDMGSTEAFF
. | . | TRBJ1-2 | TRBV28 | TGTGCCAGCAGTCTACAGGGCCCCCTACCCTATGGCTACACCTTC | CASSLQGPLPYGYTF
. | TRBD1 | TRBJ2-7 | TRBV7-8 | TGTGCCAGCAGCTTAGTCGGGACAGGGGGCGATTACGAGCAGTACTTC | CASSLVGTGGDYEQYF
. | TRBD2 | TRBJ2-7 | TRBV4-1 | TGCGCCAGCAGTAATCAGAGGGGAGGGCACTACGAGCAGTACTTC | CASSNQRGGHYEQYF
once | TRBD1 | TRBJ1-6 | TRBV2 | TGTGCCAGCAGTTCCGGGACAGGGCTCTCACCCCTCCACTTT | CASSSGTGLSPLHF
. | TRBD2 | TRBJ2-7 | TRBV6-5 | TGTGCCAGCATCGGACTAGCGGGAGCTGAGCAGTACTTC | CASIGLAGAEQYF
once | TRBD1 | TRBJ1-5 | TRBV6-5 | TGTGCCAGCAGTCCAACAGGGGATCAGCCCCAGCATTTT | CASSPTGDQPQHF